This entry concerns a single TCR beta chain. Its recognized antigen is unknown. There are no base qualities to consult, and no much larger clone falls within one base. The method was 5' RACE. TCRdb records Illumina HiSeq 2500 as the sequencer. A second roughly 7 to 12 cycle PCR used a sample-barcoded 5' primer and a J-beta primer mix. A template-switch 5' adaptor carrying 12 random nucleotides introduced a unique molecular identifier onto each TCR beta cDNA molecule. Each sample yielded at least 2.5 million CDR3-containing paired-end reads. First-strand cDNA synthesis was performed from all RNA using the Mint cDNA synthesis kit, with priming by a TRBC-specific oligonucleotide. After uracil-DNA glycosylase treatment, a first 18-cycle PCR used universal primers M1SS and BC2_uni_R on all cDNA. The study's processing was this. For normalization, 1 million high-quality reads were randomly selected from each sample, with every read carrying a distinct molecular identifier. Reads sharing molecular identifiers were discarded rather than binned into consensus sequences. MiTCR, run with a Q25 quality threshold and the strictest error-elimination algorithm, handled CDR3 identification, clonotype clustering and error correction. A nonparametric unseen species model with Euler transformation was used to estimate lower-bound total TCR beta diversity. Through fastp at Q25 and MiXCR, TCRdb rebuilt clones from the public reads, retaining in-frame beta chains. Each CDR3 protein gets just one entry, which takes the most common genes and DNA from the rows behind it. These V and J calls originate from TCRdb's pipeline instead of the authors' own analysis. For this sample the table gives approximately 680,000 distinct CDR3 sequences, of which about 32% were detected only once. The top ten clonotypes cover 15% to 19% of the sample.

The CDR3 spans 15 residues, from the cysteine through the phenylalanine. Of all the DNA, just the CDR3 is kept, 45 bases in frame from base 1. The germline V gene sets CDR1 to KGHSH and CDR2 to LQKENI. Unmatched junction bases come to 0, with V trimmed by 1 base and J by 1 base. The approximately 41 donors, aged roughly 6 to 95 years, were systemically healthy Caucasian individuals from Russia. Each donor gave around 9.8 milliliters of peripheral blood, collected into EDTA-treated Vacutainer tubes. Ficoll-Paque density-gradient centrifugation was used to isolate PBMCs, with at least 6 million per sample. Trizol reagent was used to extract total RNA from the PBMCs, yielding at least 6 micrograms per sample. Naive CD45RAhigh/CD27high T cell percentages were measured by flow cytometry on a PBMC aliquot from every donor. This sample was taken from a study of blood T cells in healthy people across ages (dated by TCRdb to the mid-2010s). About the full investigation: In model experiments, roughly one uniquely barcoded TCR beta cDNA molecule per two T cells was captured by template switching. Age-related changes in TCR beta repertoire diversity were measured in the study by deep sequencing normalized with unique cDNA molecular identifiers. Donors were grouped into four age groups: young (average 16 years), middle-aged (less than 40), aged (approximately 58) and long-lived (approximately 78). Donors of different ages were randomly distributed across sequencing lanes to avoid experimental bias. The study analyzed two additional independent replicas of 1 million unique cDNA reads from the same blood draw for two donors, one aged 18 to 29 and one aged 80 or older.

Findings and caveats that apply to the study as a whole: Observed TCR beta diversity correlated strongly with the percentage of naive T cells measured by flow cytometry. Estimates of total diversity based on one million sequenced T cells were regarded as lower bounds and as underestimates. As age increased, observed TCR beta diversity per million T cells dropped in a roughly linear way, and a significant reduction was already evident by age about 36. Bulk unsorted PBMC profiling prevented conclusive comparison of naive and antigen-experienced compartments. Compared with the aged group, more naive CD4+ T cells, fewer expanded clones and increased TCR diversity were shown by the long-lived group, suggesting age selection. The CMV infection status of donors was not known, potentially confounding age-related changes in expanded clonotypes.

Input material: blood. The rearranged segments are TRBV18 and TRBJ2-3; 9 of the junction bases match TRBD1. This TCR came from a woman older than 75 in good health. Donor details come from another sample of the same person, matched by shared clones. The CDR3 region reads CASSPRQGGTDTQYF. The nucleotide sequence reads TGTGCCAGCTCACCACGACAGGGGGGCACAGATACGCAGTATTTT.